This T cell receptor (beta chain) is drawn from a study of T cell responses to AZD1222 COVID-19 vaccine. Study results and caveats: Elevations in Spike-specific TCR breadth and depth followed administration of two AZD1222 doses.

Method: immunoSEQ multiplex PCR; TCRdb's copy keeps in-frame clones and lacks some. This sample has about 99,000 clones, with 89% found just once. On this clone itself: Its antigen is currently unknown.

Germline V gene data show CDR1 as ENHRY and CDR2 as SYGVKD. This CDR3 region has 13 residues. Deletions cut 3 bases from V and 8 bases from J, with 11 bases between. The source was peripheral blood, collected on day 0 of AZD1222 vaccination. The sequence derives from an adult in good health. V gene TRBV10-3 combines with J gene TRBJ2-4; D unresolved. CDR3 protein: CAISDGVTDIQYF. CDR3 sequence (DNA): TGTGCCATCAGTGATGGGGTCACGGACATTCAGTACTTC.